These T cell receptor delta chains were read from a single sample in a study of gamma-delta chains in newborns, infants, children. TCRdb re-called the reads using CATT. The table has roughly 14,000 delta-chain clones, roughly 7% seen once. Sample: blood. All receptors derive from a child who was a newborn, infant or young child, either healthy, febrile or measles-vaccinated (not recorded which). The CDR3 runs from the conserved cysteine through the conserved F or W. A D gene is named only where the DNA matches it firmly. Clone size, where shown, is once, few, many, or a class for clones that have expanded.

clone_size j_call d_call v_call cdr3_nt cdr3_aa
NA TRDJ1 NA TRDV3 TGTGCCTTTCCGGGGGACACCGATAAACTCATCTTT CAFPGDTDKLIF
NA TRDJ3 TRDD3 TRDV2 TGTGCCCGTGACACCGTACTGGGGGATAGGGACACCCGACAGATGTTTTTC CARDTVLGDRDTRQMFF
few TRDJ3 TRDD3 TRDV2 TGTGCCTGTGACTACTGGGGGCGCAGCTCCTGGGACACCCGACAGATGTTTTTC CACDYWGRSSWDTRQMFF
few TRDJ3 TRDD3 TRDV2 TGTGCCTGTGACACTTTACTGGGGGATACATGGGACACCCGACAGATGTTTTTC CACDTLLGDTWDTRQMFF
few TRDJ3 TRDD3 TRDV2 TGTGCCTGTGACACCGTGGGGGATGGGGTCTCCTGGGACACCCGACAGATGTTTTTC CACDTVGDGVSWDTRQMFF
many TRDJ1 TRDD3 TRDV2 TGTGCCTGTGACACCGGGCTGGGGGATACCGATAAACTCATCTTT CACDTGLGDTDKLIF
few TRDJ3 NA TRDV2 TGTGCCTGTGACTACTGGGATGGGAGCTCCTGGGACACCCGACAGATGTTTTTC CACDYWDGSSWDTRQMFF
NA TRDJ3 TRDD3 TRDV2 TGTGCCTGTGACACGTACTGGGGGTATGGCTGGGACACCCGACAGATGTTTTTC CACDTYWGYGWDTRQMFF
NA TRDJ3 TRDD3 TRDV2 TGTGCCTGTGACACCGTTCCACTGGGGGATAGCTCCTGGGACACCCGCCAGATGTTTTTC CACDTVPLGDSSWDTRQMFF
few TRDJ3 TRDD3 TRDV2 TGTGCCTGTGACACCGTACTGGGGGATTTTTGGGACACCCGGCAGATGTTTTTC CACDTVLGDFWDTRQMFF
medium-sized TRDJ2 TRDD3 TRDV2 TGTGCCTGTGACCCCTTACTGGGGGATGGGGCTTTGACAGCACAACTCTTCTTT CACDPLLGDGALTAQLFF
medium-sized TRDJ3 TRDD3 TRDV2 TGTGCCTGTGACGTACTGGGGGTCCTCTCCTGGGACACCCGACAGATGTTTTTC CACDVLGVLSWDTRQMFF